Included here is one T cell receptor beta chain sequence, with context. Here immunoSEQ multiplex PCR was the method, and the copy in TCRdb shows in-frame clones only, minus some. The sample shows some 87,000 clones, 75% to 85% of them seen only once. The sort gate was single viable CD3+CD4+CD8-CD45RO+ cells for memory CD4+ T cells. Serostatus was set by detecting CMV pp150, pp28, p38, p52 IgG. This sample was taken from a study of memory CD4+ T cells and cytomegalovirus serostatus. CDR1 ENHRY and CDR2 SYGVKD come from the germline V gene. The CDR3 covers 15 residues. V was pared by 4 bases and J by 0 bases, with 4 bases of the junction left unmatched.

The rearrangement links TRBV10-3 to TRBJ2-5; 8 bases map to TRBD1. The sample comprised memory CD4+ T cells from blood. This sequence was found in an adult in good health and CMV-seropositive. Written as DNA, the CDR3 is TGTGCCATCAGTGGATCGACAGGGGACCAAGAGACCCAGTACTTC. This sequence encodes CAISGSTGDQETQYF.